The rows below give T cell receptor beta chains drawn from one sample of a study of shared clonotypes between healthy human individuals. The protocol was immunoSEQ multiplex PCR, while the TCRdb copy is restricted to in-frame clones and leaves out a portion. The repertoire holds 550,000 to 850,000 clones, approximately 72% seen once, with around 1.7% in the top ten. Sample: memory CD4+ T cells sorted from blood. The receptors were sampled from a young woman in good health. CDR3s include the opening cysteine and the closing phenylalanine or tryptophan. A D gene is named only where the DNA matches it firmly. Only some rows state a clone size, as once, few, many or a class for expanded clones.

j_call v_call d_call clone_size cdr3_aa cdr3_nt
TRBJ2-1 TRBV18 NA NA CASVPGVPSDEQFF TGTGCCAGCGTACCTGGCGTTCCCTCCGATGAGCAGTTCTTC
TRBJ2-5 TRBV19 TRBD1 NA CASTGTAQETQYF TGTGCCAGCACCGGGACAGCGCAAGAGACCCAGTACTTC
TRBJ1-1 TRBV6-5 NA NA CASSYSVRGGTEAFF TGTGCCAGCAGTTACTCCGTCCGGGGAGGCACTGAAGCTTTCTTT
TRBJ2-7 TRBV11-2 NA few CASSLEPPLEQYF TGTGCCAGCAGCTTAGAACCCCCTCTCGAGCAGTACTTC
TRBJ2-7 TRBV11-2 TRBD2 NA CASSLRLAGIGYEQYF TGTGCCAGCAGCTTAAGGCTAGCGGGAATCGGCTACGAGCAGTACTTC
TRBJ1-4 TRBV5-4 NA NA CASSLGATNEKLFF TGTGCCAGCAGCTTGGGGGCAACTAATGAAAAACTGTTTTTT
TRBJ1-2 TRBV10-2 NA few CASSEKTDYGYTF TGCGCCAGCAGTGAGAAAACAGACTATGGCTACACCTTC
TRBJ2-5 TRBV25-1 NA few CASSARTGPEGGTQYF TGTGCCAGCAGTGCCCGGACAGGCCCGGAGGGGGGGACCCAGTACTTC
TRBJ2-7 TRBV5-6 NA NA CASKTLADGDYEQYF TGTGCCAGCAAAACGCTGGCCGACGGAGACTACGAGCAGTACTTC
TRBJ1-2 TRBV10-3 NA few CAIKGVPNYGYTF TGTGCCATCAAGGGTGTGCCCAACTATGGCTACACCTTC
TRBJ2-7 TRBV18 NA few CASSHSSRPRFYEQYF TGTGCCAGCTCCCATAGTTCGAGGCCGCGATTCTACGAGCAGTACTTC
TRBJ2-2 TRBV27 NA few CASSFAILAGELFF TGTGCCAGCAGTTTCGCGATCTTGGCCGGGGAGCTGTTTTTT
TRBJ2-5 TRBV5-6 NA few CASSLLAETQYF TGTGCCAGCAGCTTACTAGCTGAGACCCAGTACTTC
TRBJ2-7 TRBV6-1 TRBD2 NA CASSEGPAGGTYEQYF TGTGCCAGCAGTGAAGGCCCAGCGGGAGGAACCTACGAGCAGTACTTC
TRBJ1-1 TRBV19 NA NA CASSIAENTEAFF TGTGCCAGTAGTATAGCCGAGAACACTGAAGCTTTCTTT
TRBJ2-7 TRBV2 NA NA CASRDGGAVYEQYF TGTGCCAGTAGGGATGGGGGGGCAGTCTACGAGCAGTACTTC
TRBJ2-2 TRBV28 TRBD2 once CASRSTSGRIGELFF TGTGCCAGCAGATCGACTAGCGGGCGAATCGGGGAGCTGTTTTTT
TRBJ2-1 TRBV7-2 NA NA CASRRAGTASDEQFF TGTGCCAGCAGGCGTGCCGGGACAGCTAGCGATGAGCAGTTCTTC
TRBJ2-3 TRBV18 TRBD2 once CASSLLAGSTDTQYF TGTGCCAGCTCACTGCTAGCGGGTAGCACAGATACGCAGTATTTT
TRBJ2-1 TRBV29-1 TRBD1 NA CSVEERGQGSRFF TGCAGCGTTGAAGAAAGGGGACAGGGGTCTCGGTTCTTC
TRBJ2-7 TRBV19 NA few CASSIGPGYEQYF TGTGCCAGTAGTATAGGACCGGGCTACGAGCAGTACTTC
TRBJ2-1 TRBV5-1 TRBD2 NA CASSLVASGRPNEQFF TGCGCCAGCAGCTTGGTAGCTAGCGGGAGGCCCAATGAGCAGTTCTTC
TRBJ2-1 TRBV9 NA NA CASSATLSSYNEQFF TGTGCCAGCAGCGCTACTCTCAGCTCCTACAATGAGCAGTTCTTC
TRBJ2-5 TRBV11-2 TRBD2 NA CASSLGLAGGFGETQYF TGTGCCAGCAGCTTGGGACTAGCGGGAGGGTTTGGGGAGACCCAGTACTTC
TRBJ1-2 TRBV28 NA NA CASRGTGTKGVYGYTF TGTGCCAGCAGAGGAACCGGGACAAAAGGAGTCTATGGCTACACCTTC
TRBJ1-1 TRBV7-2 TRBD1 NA CASRSTGVRSTEAFF TGTGCCAGCAGGTCCACAGGGGTTCGGAGCACTGAAGCTTTCTTT
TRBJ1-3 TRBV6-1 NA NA CASIRAESGNTIYF TGTGCCAGCATAAGAGCGGAGTCTGGAAACACCATATATTTT
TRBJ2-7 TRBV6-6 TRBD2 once CASSLAGVYEQYF TGTGCCAGCAGTTTAGCGGGAGTCTACGAGCAGTACTTC
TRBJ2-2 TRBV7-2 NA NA CASSLGALGTGELFF TGTGCCAGCAGCTTAGGGGCCCTAGGGACCGGGGAGCTGTTTTTT